This entry describes one TCR beta chain. Its antigen is still unknown. These data come from a study of CD4+ T cells in melanoma. Findings and caveats of the study: Diverse differentiation states were reported for melanoma neoantigen-specific CD4+ T cells. A reported correlation linked neoantigen-specific CD4+ T cells to CD8+, macrophage and B cell function.

Sequencing was performed with immunoSEQ multiplex PCR; in TCRdb, only in-frame clones are kept and a portion is missing. The sample consists of over 15,000 clones, 81% of them appearing once. Germline V gene lookup returns CDR1 MNHEY and CDR2 SVGAGI. Trimming left V 2 bases short and J 3 bases short, with 14 bases between. The CDR3 runs to 15 residues. The chain links TRBV6-5 to TRBJ2-7; either TRBD1 or TRBD2 may supply D (6 bases each). The sample comprised cells from a culture (not recorded whether cultured in vitro). This receptor was identified in a human donor with melanoma. This chain's CDR3 is CASSYGGGGFYEQYF. DNA of the CDR3: TGTGCCAGCAGTTACGGCGGAGGGGGATTCTACGAGCAGTACTTC.